What follows is one T cell receptor beta chain and its context. No antigen is known for it. There are no base qualities to consult, and no much larger clone falls within one base. These data belong to a study of shared clonotypes between healthy human individuals (dated by TCRdb to the early 2020s). Concerning the study at large: The cohort included three men and a couple of women between 18 and 49 years of age. Leukapheresis yielded between about 0.94 and 8.9 billion PBMCs per donor. To increase sequencing depth and limit assay-specific biases, TCR repertoire library preparation and sequencing were carried out by different laboratories using diverse techniques. Blood TCR repertoires of a handful of healthy adults were deeply sequenced to estimate repertoire size and the extent of clonotype sharing between individuals.

Using the deep immunoSEQ assay, TCR CDR3 regions were amplified from genomic DNA by multiplex PCR. For each cell subset, the extracted genomic DNA was distributed evenly across all wells of several immunoSEQ 96-well plates, and each plate served as one replicate. Each replicate PCR for unsorted PBMC received 300 to 350 ng genomic DNA, equal to around 30,000 T cell genomes. Ten immunoSEQ deep assay plates were used to sequence unsorted PBMC genomic DNA. Purified libraries were quantified with a Qubit 3.0 fluorometer, sized on a Bioanalyzer 2100, and re-quantified with the KAPA Library Quantification kit. Every immunoSEQ 96-well plate was sequenced on a dedicated single-read 150-cycle Illumina NextSeq 550 flow cell. For the original study's pipeline: Because only junctional sequences without quality scores were contained in the immunoSEQ output, filtering matching that applied to full-length reads could not be performed. To assign V/J genes and CDR3, sequences were annotated against IMGT germline references using PyIR, a Python wrapper for IgBLAST v1.9. Reads were filtered out if the reads had weak V/J assignments (E-value above 1e-6), no CDR3, stop codons, out-of-frame junctions, or ambiguous translated residues. A V3J clonotype was defined by an identical inferred V gene, J gene, and CDR3 amino acid sequence. The percentage overlap between two repertoires was calculated by dividing the number of shared unique clonotypes by the size of the smaller repertoire. Three approaches were used to assess repertoire richness: RTK rarefaction, the Chao1 estimator, and Recon v2.1 estimates of unobserved clonotypes. TCRdb took over this immuneACCESS table, retaining in-frame rearrangements with V and J assigned. Such tables are incomplete; in checked studies, under half of the missing clones stem from an unresolved V gene, and the remainder is unexplained. V, J and clone size are those of that table, while D and trimming were read from the DNA. This sample gives 400,000 to 500,000 clones in total; around three quarters of them show up just once. Together, the top ten hold approximately 12% of the sample.

The donors were healthy, HIV-negative adults with no recently reported acute infections or vaccinations. Only Caucasian adults living in Nashville, Tennessee, USA were represented among the donors. For unsorted samples, some 87 million PBMCs were counted, and genomic DNA was extracted using the QIAamp DNA Blood Mini kit. After blood collection by leukapheresis, PBMCs were isolated using Ficoll-Histopaque density gradient centrifugation and then cryopreserved in the vapor phase of liquid nitrogen. Broad study findings and their caveats: The small number of donors limited the genetic and exposure-history diversity represented. Pairwise subsampling led to the expectation that sequencing depth would affect the degree of clonotype sharing among donors. Sampling was restricted to blood, and TCR repertoires in tissue are likely to differ from TCR repertoires in blood.

The CDR3 goes from the cysteine to the phenylalanine over 13 residues. The retained sequence is limited to the CDR3, 39 bases, with the frame set at the first base. After removal of 5 bases from V and 3 bases from J, the junction retains 2 bases not matched to a gene. The CDR1 and CDR2 encoded by the germline V gene are ENHRY and SYGVKD. This receptor was taken from a woman aged 40 to 50 in good health. Some clones in this sample may be carry-over from other donors' samples. The V and J genes are TRBV10-3 and TRBJ1-2, with 8 junctional bases fitting TRBD1. Sample: PBMCs. Read as DNA, the sequence is TGTGCCATCAGTCAACAGGGGGACTATGGCTACACCTTC. Translated, it gives CAISQQGDYGYTF.